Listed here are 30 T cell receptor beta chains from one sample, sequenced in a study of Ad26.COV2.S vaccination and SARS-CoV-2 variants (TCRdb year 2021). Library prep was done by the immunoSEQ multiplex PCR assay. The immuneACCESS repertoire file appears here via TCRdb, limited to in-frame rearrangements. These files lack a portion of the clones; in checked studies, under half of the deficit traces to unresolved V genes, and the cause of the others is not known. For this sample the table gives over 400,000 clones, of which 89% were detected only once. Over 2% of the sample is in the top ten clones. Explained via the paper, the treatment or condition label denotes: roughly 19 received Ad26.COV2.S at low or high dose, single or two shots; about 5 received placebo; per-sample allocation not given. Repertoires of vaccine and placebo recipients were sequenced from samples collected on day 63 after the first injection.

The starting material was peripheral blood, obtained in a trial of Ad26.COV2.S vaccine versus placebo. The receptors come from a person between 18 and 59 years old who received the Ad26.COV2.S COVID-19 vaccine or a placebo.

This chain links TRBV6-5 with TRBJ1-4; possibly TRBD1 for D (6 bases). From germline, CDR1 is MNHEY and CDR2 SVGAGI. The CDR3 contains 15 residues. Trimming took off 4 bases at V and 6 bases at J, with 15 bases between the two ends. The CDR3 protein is CASSSHAAGDEKLFF. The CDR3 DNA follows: TGTGCCAGCAGTTCGCATGCGGCAGGGGATGAAAAACTGTTTTTT.

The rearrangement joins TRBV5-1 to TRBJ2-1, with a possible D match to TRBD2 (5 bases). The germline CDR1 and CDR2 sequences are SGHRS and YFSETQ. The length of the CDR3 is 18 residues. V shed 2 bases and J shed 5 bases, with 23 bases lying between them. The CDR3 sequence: CASSFLPGEGRRDNEQFF. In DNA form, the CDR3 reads TGCGCCAGCAGCTTCCTACCTGGCGAAGGGAGAAGGGACAATGAGCAGTTCTTC.

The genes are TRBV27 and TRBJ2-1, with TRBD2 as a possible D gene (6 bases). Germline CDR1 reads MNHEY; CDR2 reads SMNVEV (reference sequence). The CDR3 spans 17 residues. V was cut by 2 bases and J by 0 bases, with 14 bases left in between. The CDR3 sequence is CASSLTGRNRSYNEQFF. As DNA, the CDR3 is TGTGCCAGCAGTTTAACCGGGAGAAACCGCTCCTACAATGAGCAGTTCTTC.

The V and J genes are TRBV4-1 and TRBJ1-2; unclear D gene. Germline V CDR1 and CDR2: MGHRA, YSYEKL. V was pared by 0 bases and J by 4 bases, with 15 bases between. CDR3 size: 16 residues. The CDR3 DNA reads TGCGCCAGCAGCCAAGATCGGATAAGGCTCGGCTATGGCTACACCTTC. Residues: CASSQDRIRLGYGYTF.

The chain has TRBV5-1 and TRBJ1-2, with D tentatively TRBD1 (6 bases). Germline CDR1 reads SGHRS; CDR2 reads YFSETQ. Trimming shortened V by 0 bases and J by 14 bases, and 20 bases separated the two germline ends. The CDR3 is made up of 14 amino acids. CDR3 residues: CASSLAVGAGRTTF. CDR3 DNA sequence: TGCGCCAGCAGCTTGGCCGTGGGGGCGGGCCGGACGACCTTC. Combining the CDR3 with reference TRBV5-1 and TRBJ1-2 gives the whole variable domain KAGVTQTPRYLIKTRGQQVTLSCSPISGHRSVSWYQQTPGQGLQFLFEYFSETQRNKGNFPGRFSGRQFSNSRSEMNVSTLELGDSALYLCASSLAVGAGRTTFGSGTRLTVV.

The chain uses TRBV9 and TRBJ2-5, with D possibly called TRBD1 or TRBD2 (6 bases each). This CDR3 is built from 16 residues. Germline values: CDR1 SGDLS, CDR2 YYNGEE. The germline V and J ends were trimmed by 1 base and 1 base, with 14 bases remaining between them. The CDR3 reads CASSVRTGALQETQYF. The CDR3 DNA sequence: TGTGCCAGCAGCGTACGAACGGGGGCCCTCCAAGAGACCCAGTACTTC.

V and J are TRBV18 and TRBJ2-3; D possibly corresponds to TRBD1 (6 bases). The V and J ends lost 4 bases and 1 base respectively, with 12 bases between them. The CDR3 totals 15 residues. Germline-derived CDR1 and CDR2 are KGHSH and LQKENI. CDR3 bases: TGTGCCAGCTCACAGAACAGGGACCGCACAGATACGCAGTATTTT. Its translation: CASSQNRDRTDTQYF.

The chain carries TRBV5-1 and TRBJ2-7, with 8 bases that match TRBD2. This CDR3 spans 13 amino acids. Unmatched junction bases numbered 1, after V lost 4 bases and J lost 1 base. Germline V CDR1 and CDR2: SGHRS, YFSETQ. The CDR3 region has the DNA TGCGCCAGCAGCCGGGGGGGATCCTACGAGCAGTACTTC. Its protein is CASSRGGSYEQYF. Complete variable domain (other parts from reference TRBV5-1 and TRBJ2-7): KAGVTQTPRYLIKTRGQQVTLSCSPISGHRSVSWYQQTPGQGLQFLFEYFSETQRNKGNFPGRFSGRQFSNSRSEMNVSTLELGDSALYLCASSRGGSYEQYFGPGTRLTVT.

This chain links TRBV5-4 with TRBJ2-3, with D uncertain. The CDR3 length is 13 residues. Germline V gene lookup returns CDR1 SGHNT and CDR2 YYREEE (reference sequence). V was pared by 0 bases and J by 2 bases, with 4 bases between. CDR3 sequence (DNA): TGTGCCAGCAGCTTGGTTTCCACAGATACGCAGTATTTT. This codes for CASSLVSTDTQYF.

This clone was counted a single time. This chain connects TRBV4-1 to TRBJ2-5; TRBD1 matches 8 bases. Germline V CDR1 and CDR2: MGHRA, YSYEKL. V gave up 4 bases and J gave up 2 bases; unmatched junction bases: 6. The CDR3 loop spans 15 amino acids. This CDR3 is CASSRHDRGQETQYF. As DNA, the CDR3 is TGCGCCAGCAGCCGCCACGACAGGGGACAAGAGACCCAGTACTTC.

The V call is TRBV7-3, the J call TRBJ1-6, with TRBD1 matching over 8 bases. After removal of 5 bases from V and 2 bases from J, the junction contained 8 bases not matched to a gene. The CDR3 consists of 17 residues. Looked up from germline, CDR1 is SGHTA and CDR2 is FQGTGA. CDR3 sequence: CASSPGPRGPYNSPLHF. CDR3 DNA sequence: TGTGCCAGCAGCCCCGGGCCCAGGGGGCCCTATAATTCACCCCTCCACTTT.

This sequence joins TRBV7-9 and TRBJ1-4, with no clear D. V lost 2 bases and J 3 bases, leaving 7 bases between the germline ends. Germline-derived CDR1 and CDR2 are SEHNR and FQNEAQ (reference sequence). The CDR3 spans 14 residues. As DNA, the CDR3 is TGTGCCAGCAGCTTACGGCTACCTAATGAAAAACTGTTTTTT. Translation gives CASSLRLPNEKLFF.

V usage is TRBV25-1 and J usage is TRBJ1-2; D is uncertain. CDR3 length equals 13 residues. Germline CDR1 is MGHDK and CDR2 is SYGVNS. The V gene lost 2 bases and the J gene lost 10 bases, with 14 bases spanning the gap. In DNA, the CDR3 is TGTGCCAGCAGTGAAGGGTGGAACAGCCTCTACACCTTC. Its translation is CASSEGWNSLYTF.

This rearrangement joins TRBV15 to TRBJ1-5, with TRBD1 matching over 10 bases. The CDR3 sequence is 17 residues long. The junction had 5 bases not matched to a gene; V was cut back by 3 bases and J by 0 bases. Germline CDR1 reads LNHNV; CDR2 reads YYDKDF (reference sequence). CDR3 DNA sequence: TGTGCCACCAGCAGGGGGACAGGGGATTATAGCAATCAGCCCCAGCATTTT. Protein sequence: CATSRGTGDYSNQPQHF.

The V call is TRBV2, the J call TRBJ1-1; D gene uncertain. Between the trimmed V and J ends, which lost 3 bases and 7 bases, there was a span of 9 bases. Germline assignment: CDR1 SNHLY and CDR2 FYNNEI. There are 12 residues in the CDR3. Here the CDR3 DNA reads TGTGCCAGCAGTGACGGCCGTCATGAAGCTTTCTTT. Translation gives CASSDGRHEAFF.

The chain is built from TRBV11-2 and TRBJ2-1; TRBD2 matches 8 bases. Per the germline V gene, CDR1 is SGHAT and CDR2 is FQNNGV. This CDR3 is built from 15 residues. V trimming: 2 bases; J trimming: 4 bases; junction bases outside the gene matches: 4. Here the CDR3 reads CASSLSGSPYNEQFF. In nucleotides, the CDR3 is TGTGCCAGCAGCTTAAGCGGGAGTCCGTACAATGAGCAGTTCTTC. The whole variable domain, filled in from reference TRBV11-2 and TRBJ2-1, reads EAGVAQSPRYKIIEKRQSVAFWCNPISGHATLYWYQQILGQGPKLLIQFQNNGVVDDSQLPKDRFSAERLKGVDSTLKIQPAKLEDSAVYLCASSLSGSPYNEQFFGPGTRLTVL.

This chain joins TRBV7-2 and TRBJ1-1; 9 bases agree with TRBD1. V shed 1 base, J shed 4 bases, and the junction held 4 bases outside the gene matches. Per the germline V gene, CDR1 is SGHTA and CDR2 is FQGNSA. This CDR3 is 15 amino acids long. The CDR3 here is CASSLVGTGITEAFF. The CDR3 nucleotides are TGTGCCAGCAGCTTAGTGGGGACAGGGATCACTGAAGCTTTCTTT.

As DNA, the CDR3 is TGCGCCAGCACCGAGGGAGTCGCTAACTATGGCTACACCTTC. It is translated as CASTEGVANYGYTF. The chain employs TRBV4-1 and TRBJ1-2, with unresolved D. The length of the CDR3 is 14 residues. CDR1 and CDR2 (germline): MGHRA, YSYEKL. Between the trimmed V and J ends, which lost 7 bases and 0 bases, there was a span of 12 bases.

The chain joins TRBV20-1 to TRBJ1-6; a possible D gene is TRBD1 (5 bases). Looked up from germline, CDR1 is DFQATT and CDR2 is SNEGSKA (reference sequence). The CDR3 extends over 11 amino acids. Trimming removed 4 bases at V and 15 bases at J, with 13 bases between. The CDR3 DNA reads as TGCAGTGCTACGGACATGAATAACCTCCACTTT. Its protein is CSATDMNNLHF.

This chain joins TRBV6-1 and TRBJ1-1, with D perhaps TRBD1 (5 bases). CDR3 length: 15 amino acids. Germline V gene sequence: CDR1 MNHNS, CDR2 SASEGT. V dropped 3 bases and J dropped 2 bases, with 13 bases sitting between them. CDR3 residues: CASSESRGANTEAFF. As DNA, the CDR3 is TGTGCCAGCAGTGAGTCCCGAGGGGCAAACACTGAAGCTTTCTTT.

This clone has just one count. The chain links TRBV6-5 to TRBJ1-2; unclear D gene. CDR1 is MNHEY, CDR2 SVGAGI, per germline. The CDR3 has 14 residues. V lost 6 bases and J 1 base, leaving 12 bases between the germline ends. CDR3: CASSPRGSNYGYTF. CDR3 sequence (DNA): TGTGCCAGCAGCCCCAGAGGGAGTAACTATGGCTACACCTTC.

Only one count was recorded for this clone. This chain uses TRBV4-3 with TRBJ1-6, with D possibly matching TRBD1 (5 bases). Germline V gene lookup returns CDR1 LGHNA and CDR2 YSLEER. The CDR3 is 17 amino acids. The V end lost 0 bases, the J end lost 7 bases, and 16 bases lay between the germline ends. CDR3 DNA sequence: TGCGCCAGCAGCCAAGAAAGGGGCCTACTTACGAATTCACCCCTCCACTTT. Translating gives CASSQERGLLTNSPLHF.

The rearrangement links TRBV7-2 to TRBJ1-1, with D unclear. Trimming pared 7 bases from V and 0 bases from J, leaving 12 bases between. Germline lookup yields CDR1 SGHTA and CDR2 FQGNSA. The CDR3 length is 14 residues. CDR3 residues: CASNHLGMNTEAFF. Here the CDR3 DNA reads TGTGCCAGCAACCATCTGGGAATGAACACTGAAGCTTTCTTT.

CDR3 protein: CASSQAFSPANYGYTF. In DNA, the CDR3 is TGTGCCAGCAGCCAAGCCTTCTCGCCCGCTAACTATGGCTACACCTTC. J is TRBJ1-2 and V is TRBV3-1 (or the pseudogene TRBV3-2); D gene uncertain. The V and J ends lost 1 base and 0 bases respectively, with 12 bases between them. This CDR3 has 16 residues. Germline-derived CDR1 and CDR2 are LGHDT and YNNKEL (reference sequence).

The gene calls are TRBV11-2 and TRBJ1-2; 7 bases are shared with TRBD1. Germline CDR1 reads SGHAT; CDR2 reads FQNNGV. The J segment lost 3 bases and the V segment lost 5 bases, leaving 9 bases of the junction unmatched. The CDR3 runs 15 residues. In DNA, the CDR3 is TGTGCCAGCAGCGACCTCCGACAGGGCTACTATGGCTACACCTTC. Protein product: CASSDLRQGYYGYTF.

The CDR3 bases are TGTGCCAGCAGCCTAACGCTGAGCTCCTACAATGAGCAGTTCTTC. This encodes CASSLTLSSYNEQFF. The chain joins TRBV9 to TRBJ2-1; no definite D call. The V end was cut by 4 bases, the J end by 0 bases, with 11 bases between. This CDR3 is built from 15 residues. Germline CDR1 reads SGDLS; CDR2 reads YYNGEE. Complete variable domain (other parts from reference TRBV9 and TRBJ2-1): DSGVTQTPKHLITATGQRVTLRCSPRSGDLSVYWYQQSLDQGLQFLIQYYNGEERAKGNILERFSAQQFPDLHSELNLSSLELGDSALYFCASSLTLSSYNEQFFGPGTRLTVL.

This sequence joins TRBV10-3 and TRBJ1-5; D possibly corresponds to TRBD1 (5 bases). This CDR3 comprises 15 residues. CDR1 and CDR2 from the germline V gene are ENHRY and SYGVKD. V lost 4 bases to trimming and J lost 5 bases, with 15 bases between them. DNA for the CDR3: TGTGCCATCAGTGGCCTGGGGGGAAAGCATCAGCCCCAGCATTTT. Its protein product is CAISGLGGKHQPQHF.

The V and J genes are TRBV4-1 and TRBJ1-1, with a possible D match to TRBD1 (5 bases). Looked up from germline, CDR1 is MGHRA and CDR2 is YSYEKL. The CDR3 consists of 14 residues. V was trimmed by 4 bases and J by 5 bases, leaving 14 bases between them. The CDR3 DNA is TGCGCCAGCAGCCCTATCGGGGGGGAAACTGAAGCTTTCTTT. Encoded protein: CASSPIGGETEAFF.

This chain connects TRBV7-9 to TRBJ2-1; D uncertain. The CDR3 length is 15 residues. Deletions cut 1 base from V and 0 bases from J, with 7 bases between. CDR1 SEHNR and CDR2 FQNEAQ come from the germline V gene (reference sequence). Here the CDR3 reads CASSLGGNSYNEQFF. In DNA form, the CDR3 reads TGTGCCAGCAGCTTAGGTGGAAACTCCTACAATGAGCAGTTCTTC. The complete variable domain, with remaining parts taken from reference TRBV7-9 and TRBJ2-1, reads DTGVSQNPRHKITKRGQNVTFRCDPISEHNRLYWYRQTLGQGPEFLTYFQNEAQLEKSRLLSDRFSAERPKGSFSTLEIQRTEQGDSAMYLCASSLGGNSYNEQFFGPGTRLTVL.

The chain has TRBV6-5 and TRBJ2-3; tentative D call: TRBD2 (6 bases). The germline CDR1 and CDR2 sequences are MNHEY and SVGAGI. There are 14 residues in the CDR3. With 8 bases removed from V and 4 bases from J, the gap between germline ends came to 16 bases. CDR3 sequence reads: CASASEGWADTQYF. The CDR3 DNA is TGTGCCAGCGCCTCGGAGGGATGGGCAGATACGCAGTATTTT.